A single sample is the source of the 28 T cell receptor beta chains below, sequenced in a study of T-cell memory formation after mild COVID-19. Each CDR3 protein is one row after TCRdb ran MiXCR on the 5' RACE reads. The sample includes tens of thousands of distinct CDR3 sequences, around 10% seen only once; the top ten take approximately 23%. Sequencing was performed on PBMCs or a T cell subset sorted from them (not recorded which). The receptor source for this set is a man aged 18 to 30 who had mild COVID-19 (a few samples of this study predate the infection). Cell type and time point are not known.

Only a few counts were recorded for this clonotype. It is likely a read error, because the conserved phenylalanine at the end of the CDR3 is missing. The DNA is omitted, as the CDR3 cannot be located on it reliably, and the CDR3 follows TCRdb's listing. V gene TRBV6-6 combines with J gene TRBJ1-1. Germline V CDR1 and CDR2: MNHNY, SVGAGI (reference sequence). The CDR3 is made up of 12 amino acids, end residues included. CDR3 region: CASGPIWRQGFT.

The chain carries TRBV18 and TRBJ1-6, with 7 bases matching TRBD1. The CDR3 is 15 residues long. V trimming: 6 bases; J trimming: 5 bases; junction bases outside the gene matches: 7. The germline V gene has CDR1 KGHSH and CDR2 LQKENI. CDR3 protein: CASSAGTVNNSPLHF. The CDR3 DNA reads TGTGCCAGCTCCGCCGGGACAGTAAATAATTCACCCCTCCACTTT.

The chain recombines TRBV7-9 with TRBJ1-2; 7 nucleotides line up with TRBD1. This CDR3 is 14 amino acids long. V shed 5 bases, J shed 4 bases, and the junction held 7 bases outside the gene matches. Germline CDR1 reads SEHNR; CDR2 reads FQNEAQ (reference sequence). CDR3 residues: CASSAQGPRYGYTF. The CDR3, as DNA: TGTGCCAGCAGCGCACAGGGGCCTCGCTATGGCTACACCTTC.

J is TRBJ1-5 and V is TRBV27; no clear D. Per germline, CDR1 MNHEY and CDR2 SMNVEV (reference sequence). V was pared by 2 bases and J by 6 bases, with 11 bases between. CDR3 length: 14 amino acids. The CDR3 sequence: CASSLEPRVQPQHF. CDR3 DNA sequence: TGTGCCAGCAGTTTAGAACCTAGGGTTCAGCCCCAGCATTTT.

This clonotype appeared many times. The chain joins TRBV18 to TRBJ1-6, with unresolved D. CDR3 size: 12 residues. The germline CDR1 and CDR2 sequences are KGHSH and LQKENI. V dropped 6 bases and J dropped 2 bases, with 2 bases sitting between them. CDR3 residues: CASSPYNSPLHF. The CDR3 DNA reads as TGTGCCAGCTCCCCCTATAATTCACCCCTCCACTTT.

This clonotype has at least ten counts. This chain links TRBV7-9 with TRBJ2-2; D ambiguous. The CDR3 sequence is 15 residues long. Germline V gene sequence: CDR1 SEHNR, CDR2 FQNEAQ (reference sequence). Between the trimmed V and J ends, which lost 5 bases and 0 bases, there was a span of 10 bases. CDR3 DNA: TGTGCCAGCAGCCTTACATCCTCGAACACCGGGGAGCTGTTTTTT. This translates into CASSLTSSNTGELFF. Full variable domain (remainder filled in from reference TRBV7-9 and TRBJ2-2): DTGVSQNPRHKITKRGQNVTFRCDPISEHNRLYWYRQTLGQGPEFLTYFQNEAQLEKSRLLSDRFSAERPKGSFSTLEIQRTEQGDSAMYLCASSLTSSNTGELFFGEGSRLTVL.

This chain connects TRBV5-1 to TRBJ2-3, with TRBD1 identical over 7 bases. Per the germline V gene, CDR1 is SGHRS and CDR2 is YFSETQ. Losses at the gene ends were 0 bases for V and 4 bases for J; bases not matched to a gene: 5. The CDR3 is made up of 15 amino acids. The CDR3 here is CASSLVARGSDTQYF. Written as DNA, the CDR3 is TGCGCCAGCAGCTTGGTAGCCAGGGGGTCAGATACGCAGTATTTT.

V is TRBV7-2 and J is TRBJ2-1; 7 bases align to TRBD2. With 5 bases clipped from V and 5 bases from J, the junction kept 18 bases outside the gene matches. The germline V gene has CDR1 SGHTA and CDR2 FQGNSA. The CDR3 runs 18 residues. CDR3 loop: CASSPPRGGSPIDNEQFF. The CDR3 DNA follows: TGTGCCAGCAGCCCACCGAGGGGCGGGAGCCCTATTGACAATGAGCAGTTCTTC. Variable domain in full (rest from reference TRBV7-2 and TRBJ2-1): GAGVSQSPSNKVTEKGKDVELRCDPISGHTALYWYRQSLGQGLEFLIYFQGNSAPDKSGLPSDRFSAERTGGSVSTLTIQRTQQEDSAVYLCASSPPRGGSPIDNEQFFGPGTRLTVL.

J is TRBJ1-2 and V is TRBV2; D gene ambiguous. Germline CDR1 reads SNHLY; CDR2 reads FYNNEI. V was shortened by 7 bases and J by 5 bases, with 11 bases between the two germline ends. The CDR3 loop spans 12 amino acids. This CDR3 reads CASKAVDYGYTF. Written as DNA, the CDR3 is TGTGCCAGCAAGGCAGTTGATTATGGCTACACCTTC.

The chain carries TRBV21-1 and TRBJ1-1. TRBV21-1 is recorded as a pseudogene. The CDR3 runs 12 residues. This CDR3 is CASSKGGTEAFF. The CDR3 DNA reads TGTGCCAGCAGCAAAGGGGGCACTGAAGCTTTCTTT.

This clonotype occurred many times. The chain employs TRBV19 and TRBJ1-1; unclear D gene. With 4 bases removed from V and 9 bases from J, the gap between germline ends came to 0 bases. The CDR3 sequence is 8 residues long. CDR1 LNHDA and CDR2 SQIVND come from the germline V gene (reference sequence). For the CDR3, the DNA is TGTGCCAGTAGTAAAGCTTTCTTT. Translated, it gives CASSKAFF.

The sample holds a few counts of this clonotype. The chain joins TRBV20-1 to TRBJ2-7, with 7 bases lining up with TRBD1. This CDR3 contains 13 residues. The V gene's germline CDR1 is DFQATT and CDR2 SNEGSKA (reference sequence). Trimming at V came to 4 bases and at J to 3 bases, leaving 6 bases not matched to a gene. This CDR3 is CSANGQVDYEQYV. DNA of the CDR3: TGCAGTGCTAACGGACAGGTGGACTACGAGCAGTACGTC.

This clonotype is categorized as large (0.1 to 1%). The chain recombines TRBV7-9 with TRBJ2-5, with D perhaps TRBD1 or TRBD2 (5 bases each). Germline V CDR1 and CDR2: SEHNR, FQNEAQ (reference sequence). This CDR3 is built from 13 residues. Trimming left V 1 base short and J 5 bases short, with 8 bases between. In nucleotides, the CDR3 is TGTGCCAGCAGCTTAGTTGGGACGGAGACCCAGTACTTC. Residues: CASSLVGTETQYF.

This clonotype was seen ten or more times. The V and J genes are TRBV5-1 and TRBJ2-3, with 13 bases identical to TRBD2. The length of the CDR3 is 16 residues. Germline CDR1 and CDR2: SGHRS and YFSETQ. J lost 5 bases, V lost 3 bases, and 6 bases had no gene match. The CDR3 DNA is TGCGCCAGCAGCTCCCGGACTAGCGGGGGTATAGATACGCAGTATTTT. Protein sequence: CASSSRTSGGIDTQYF.

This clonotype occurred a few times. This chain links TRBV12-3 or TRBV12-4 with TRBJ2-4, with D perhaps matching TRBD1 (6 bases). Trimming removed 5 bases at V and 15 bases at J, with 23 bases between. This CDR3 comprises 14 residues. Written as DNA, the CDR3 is TGTGCCAGCAGTCCCGAGGGACACTTGGACCCCTCGTACTTC. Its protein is CASSPEGHLDPSYF.

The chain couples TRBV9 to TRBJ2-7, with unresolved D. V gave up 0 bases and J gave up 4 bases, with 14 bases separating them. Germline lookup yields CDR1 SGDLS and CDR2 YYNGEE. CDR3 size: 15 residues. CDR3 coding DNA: TGTGCCAGCAGCGTAGATGCTTCCCGGTCGTACGAGCAGTACTTC. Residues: CASSVDASRSYEQYF.

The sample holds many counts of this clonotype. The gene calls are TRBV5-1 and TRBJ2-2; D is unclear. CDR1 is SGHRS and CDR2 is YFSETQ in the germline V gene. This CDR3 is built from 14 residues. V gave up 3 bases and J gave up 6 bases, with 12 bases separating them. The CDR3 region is CASSSKISPGELFF. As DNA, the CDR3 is TGCGCCAGCAGCTCCAAAATTTCCCCCGGGGAGCTGTTTTTT.

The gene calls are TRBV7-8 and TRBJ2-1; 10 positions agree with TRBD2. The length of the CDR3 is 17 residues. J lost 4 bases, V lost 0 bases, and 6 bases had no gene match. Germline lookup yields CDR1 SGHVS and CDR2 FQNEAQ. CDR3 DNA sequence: TGTGCCAGCAGCTTAGCAGCGGGGGGGTTGCTTTACAATGAGCAGTTCTTC. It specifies CASSLAAGGLLYNEQFF.

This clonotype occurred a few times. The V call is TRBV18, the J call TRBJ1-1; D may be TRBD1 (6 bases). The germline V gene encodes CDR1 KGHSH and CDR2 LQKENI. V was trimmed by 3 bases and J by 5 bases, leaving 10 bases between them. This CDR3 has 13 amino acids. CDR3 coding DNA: TGTGCCAGCTCACCGCAGGGGCATACTGAAGCTTTCTTT. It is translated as CASSPQGHTEAFF.

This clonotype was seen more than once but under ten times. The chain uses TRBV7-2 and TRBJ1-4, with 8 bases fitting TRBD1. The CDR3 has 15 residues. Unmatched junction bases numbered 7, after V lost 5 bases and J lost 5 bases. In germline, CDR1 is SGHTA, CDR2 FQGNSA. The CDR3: CASSQRTGRNEKLFF. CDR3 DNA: TGTGCCAGCAGCCAGAGGACAGGGAGGAATGAAAAACTGTTTTTT. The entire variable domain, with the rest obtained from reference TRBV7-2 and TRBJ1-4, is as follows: GAGVSQSPSNKVTEKGKDVELRCDPISGHTALYWYRQSLGQGLEFLIYFQGNSAPDKSGLPSDRFSAERTGGSVSTLTIQRTQQEDSAVYLCASSQRTGRNEKLFFGSGTQLSVL.

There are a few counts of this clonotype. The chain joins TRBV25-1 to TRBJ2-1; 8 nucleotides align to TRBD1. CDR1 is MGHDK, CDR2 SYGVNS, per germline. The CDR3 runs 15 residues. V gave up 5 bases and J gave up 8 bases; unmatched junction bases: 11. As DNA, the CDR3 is TGTGCCAGCAGTCCCCAACAGGGGGTACGGGATGAGCAGTTCTTC. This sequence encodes CASSPQQGVRDEQFF.

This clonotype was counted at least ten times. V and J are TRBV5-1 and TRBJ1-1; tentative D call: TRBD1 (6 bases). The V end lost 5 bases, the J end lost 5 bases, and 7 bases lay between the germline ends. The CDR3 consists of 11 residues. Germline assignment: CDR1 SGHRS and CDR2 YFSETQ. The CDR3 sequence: CASRRGTEAFF. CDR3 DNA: TGCGCCAGCAGGAGGGGGACTGAAGCTTTCTTT.

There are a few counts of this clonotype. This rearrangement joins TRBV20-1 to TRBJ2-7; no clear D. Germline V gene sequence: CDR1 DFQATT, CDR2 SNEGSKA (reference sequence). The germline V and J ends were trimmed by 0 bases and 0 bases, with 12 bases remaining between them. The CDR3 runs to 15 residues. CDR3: CSARDLRSSSYEQYV. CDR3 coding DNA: TGCAGTGCTAGAGATCTGAGGTCGAGCTCCTACGAGCAGTACGTC.

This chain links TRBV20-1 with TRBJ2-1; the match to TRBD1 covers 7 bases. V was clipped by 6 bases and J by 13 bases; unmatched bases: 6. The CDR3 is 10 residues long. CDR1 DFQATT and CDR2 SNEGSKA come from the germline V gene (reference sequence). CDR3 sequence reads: CSAKGQLQFF. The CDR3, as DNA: TGCAGTGCAAAGGGACAGCTACAGTTCTTC.

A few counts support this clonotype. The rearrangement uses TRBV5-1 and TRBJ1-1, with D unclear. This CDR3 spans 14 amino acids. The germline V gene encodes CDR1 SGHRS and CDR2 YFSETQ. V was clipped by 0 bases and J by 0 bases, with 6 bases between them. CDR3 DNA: TGCGCCAGCAGCTTGGCGACATTGAACACTGAAGCTTTCTTT. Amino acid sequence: CASSLATLNTEAFF.

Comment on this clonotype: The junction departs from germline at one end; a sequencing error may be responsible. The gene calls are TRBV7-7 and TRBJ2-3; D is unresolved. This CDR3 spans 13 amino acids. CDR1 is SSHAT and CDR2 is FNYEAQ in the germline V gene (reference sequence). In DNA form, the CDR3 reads TGTGCTAGCAGCTACTGGTTTGAAGATACGCAGTATTTT. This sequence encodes CASSYWFEDTQYF.

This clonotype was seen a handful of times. CDR3 protein: CASSPFWFAKNEAFF. The CDR3 DNA follows: TGCGCCAGCAGCCCCTTTTGGTTCGCCAAAAATGAAGCTTTCTTT. The J gene is TRBJ1-1, the V gene TRBV4-1; the D is unclear. The CDR3 is 15 amino acids. The germline V gene has CDR1 MGHRA and CDR2 YSYEKL. The V and J ends lost 4 bases and 7 bases respectively, with 19 bases between them.

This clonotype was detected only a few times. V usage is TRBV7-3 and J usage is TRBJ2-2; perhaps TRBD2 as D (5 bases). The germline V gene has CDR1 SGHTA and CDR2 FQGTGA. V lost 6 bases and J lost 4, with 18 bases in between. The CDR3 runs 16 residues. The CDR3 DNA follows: TGTGCCAGCAGTCCCCAAGCAAGTGGAGGCACCGGGGAGCTGTTTTTT. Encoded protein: CASSPQASGGTGELFF.